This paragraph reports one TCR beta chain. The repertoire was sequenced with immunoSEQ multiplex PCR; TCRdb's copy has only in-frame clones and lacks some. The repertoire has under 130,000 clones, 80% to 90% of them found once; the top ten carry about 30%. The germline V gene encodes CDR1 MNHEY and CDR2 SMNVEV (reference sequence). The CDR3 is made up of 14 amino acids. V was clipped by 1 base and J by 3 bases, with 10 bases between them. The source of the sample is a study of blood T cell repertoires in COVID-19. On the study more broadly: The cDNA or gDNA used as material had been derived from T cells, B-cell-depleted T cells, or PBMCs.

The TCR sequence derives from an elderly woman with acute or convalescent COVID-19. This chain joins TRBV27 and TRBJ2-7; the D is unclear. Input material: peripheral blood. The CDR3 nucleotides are TGTGCCAGCAGTTTATGGGCCGACGGCTACGAGCAGTACTTC. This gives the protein CASSLWADGYEQYF.